This T cell receptor (beta chain) was documented in a study of blood T cells in healthy people across ages (dated by TCRdb to about 2015). About the full investigation: In model experiments, template switching captured roughly one uniquely barcoded TCR beta cDNA molecule for every two T cells. To track age-related changes in TCR beta repertoire diversity, the study relied on deep sequencing normalized with unique cDNA molecular identifiers. The donors were split into four age groups: young (average about 15 years), middle-aged (about 40), aged (roughly 60) and long-lived (about 82). Donors of different ages were randomly distributed across sequencing lanes to avoid experimental bias. The study analyzed two additional independent replicas of 1 million unique cDNA reads from the same blood draw for two donors, one aged 18 to 30 and one aged 80 or older. What the study reported, not specific to this receptor: Estimates of total diversity based on one million sequenced T cells were considered lower bounds and underestimates. Bulk unsorted PBMC profiling prevented conclusive comparison of naive and antigen-experienced compartments. The CMV infection status of donors was not known, potentially confounding age-related changes in expanded clonotypes. As age increased, observed TCR beta diversity per million T cells dropped in a roughly linear way, and a significant reduction was already evident by age about 40. There was a strong correlation between observed TCR beta diversity and the percentage of naive T cells measured by flow cytometry. Compared with the aged group, more naive CD4+ T cells, fewer expanded clones and increased TCR diversity were shown by the long-lived group, suggesting age selection.

Note on this clonotype: The antigen it recognizes is unknown. Base qualities are not at hand, and no much larger clone is one base apart.

The method was 5' RACE. For sequencing, an Illumina HiSeq 2500 was employed. A second PCR of about 6 to 11 cycles was performed with a sample-barcoded 5' primer and a J-beta primer mix. A unique molecular identifier was introduced onto each TCR beta cDNA molecule by a template-switch 5' adaptor carrying 12 random nucleotides. Each sample yielded at least 2.5 million CDR3-containing paired-end reads. The Mint cDNA synthesis kit, primed by a TRBC-specific oligonucleotide, was used to synthesize first-strand cDNA from all RNA. After uracil-DNA glycosylase treatment, a first 18-cycle PCR used universal primers M1SS and BC2_uni_R on all cDNA. Turning to the authors' computational methods: For normalization, 1 million high-quality reads were randomly selected from each sample, with every read carrying a distinct molecular identifier. Instead of being binned into consensus sequences, reads with shared molecular identifiers were discarded. MiTCR, set to a Q25 quality threshold and the strictest error-elimination algorithm, was used for CDR3 identification, clonotype clustering and error correction. A nonparametric unseen species model with Euler transformation was used to estimate a lower bound on total TCR beta diversity. TCRdb itself trimmed the public reads at Q25 with fastp, ran MiXCR and retained productive beta chains. Rows with one shared CDR3 protein collapse into an entry with the most common genes and DNA. These V and J calls are TCRdb output, not the study's own analysis. The sample data list around 1.5 million distinct CDR3 sequences, and approximately 59% of these were observed just once. About 6.3% of the sample lies in the top ten.

V gives up 5 bases and J gives up 0 bases, and the segment between their germline ends measures 13 bases. The germline V gene (reference sequence) specifies SEHNR as CDR1 and FQNEAQ as CDR2. Taken from cysteine to phenylalanine, the CDR3 has 16 residues. Here the CDR3 DNA is all that survives: 48 bases in frame from base 1. The donors were 40 or so Caucasian individuals from Russia, aged about 6 to 95 years, who were systemically healthy. Each donor gave approximately 9.4 milliliters of peripheral blood, drawn into EDTA-treated Vacutainer tubes. Ficoll-Paque density-gradient centrifugation was used to isolate PBMCs, with at least 6 million per sample. Trizol reagent was used to extract total RNA from PBMCs, with at least 5.5 micrograms per sample. For every donor, an aliquot of PBMCs went through flow cytometry to measure the percentages of naive CD45RAhigh/CD27high T cells.

Specimen: blood. The chain couples TRBV7-9 to TRBJ2-2; the D gene cannot be resolved reliably. The TCR sequence derives from a man younger than 35 in good health. The DNA sequence reads TGTGCCAGCAGCCCACCCCCGGCCGCGAACACCGGGGAGCTGTTTTTT. Translated, it gives CASSPPPAANTGELFF.